This T cell receptor beta chain originates from a study of blood T cell repertoires in COVID-19. Study-wide context: Acute and convalescent COVID-19 specimens originated in the United States, Italy and Spain. The analysed material was cDNA or gDNA that came from T cells, B-cell-depleted T cells, or PBMCs.

The authors' processing: Nucleated cell number was recorded as an estimate derived from reference gene primer amplification. Assay used: immunoSEQ multiplex PCR; TCRdb lists only in-frame clones, some missing. V and J calls and clone size are given by that table; D and trimming were obtained from the DNA. This sample has under 100,000 clones, with roughly 80% found just once. The germline gives CDR1 SGHAT, CDR2 FQNNGV. The CDR3 extends over 13 amino acids. With 4 bases removed from V and 5 bases from J, the gap between germline ends came to 9 bases. The sequence came from a man aged 45-65 years with acute or convalescent COVID-19. Sequences were obtained from peripheral blood. V usage is TRBV11-2 and J usage is TRBJ2-1, with a weak D call TRBD1 (6 bases). The CDR3: CASSSDRHNEQFF. DNA for the CDR3: TGTGCCAGCAGCTCGGACAGACACAATGAGCAGTTCTTC.